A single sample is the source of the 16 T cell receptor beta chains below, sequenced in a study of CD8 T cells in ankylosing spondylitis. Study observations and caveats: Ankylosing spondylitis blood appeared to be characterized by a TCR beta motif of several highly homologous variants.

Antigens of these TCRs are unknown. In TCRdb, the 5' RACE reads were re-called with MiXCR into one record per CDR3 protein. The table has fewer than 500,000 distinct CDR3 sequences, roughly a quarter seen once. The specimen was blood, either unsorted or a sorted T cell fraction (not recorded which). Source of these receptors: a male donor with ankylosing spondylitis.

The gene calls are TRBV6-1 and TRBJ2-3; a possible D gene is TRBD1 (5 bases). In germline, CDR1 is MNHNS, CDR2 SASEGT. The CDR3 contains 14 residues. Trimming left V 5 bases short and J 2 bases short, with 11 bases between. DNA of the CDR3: TGTGCCAGCAGTCGACAGCCCGACACAGATACGCAGTATTTT. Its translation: CASSRQPDTDTQYF.

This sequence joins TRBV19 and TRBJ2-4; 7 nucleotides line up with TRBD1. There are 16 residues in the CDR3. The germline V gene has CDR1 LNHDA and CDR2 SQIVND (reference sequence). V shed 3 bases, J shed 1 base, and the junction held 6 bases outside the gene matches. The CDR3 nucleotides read TGTGCCAGTAGTATGGGGACAGACGCGGCCAAAAACATTCAGTACTTC. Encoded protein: CASSMGTDAAKNIQYF.

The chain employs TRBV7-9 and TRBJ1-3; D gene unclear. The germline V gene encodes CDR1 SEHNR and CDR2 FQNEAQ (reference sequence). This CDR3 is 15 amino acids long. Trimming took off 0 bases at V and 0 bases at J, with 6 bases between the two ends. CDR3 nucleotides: TGTGCCAGCAGCTTAGCGATGGTCTCTGGAAACACCATATATTTT. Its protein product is CASSLAMVSGNTIYF.

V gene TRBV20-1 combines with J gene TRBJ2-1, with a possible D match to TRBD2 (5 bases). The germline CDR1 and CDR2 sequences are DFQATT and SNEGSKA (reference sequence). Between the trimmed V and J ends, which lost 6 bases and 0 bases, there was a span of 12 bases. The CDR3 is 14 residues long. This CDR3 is CSARTGISYNEQFF. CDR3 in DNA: TGCAGTGCAAGGACTGGGATCTCCTACAATGAGCAGTTCTTC.

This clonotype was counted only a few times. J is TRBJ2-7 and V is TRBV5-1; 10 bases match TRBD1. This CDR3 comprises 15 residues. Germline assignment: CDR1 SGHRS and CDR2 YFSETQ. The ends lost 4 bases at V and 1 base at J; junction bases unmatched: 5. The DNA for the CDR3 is TGCGCCAGCAGCACTAGACAGGGGGCGTCCTACGAGCAGTACTTC. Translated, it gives CASSTRQGASYEQYF.

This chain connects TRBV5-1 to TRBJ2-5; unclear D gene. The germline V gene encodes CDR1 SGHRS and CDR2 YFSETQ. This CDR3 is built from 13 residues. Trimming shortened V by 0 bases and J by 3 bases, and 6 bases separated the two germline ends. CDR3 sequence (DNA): TGCGCCAGCAGCTTGGACCTAAAAGAGACCCAGTACTTC. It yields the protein CASSLDLKETQYF. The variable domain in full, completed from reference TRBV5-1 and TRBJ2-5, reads KAGVTQTPRYLIKTRGQQVTLSCSPISGHRSVSWYQQTPGQGLQFLFEYFSETQRNKGNFPGRFSGRQFSNSRSEMNVSTLELGDSALYLCASSLDLKETQYFGPGTRLLVL.

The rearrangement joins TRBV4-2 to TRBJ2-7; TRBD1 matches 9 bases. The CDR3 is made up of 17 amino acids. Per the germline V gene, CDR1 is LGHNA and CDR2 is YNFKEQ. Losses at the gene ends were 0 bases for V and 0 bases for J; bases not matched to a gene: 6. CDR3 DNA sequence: TGTGCCAGCAGCCAAGATGGGCGGACAGGGGACTCCTACGAGCAGTACTTC. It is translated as CASSQDGRTGDSYEQYF.

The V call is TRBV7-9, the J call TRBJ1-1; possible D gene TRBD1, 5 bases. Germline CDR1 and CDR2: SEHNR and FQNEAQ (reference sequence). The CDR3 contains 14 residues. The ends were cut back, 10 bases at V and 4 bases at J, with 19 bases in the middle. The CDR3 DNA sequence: TGTGCCACTACCCCTAGGGAGGGGATCACTGAAGCTTTCTTT. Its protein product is CATTPREGITEAFF. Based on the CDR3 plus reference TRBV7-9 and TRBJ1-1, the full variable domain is DTGVSQNPRHKITKRGQNVTFRCDPISEHNRLYWYRQTLGQGPEFLTYFQNEAQLEKSRLLSDRFSAERPKGSFSTLEIQRTEQGDSAMYLCATTPREGITEAFFGQGTRLTVV.

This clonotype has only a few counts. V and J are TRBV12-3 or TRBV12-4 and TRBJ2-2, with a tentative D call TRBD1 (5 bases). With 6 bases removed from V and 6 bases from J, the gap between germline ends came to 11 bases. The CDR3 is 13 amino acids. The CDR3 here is CASRGDRAGELFF. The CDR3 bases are TGTGCCAGCAGGGGTGACAGAGCCGGGGAGCTGTTTTTT.

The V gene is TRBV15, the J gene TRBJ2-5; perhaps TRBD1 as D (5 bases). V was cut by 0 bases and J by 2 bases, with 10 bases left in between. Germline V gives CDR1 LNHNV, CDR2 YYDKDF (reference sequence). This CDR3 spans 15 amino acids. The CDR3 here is CATSRDIRDQETQYF. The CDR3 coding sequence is TGTGCCACCAGCAGAGATATCAGGGATCAAGAGACCCAGTACTTC.

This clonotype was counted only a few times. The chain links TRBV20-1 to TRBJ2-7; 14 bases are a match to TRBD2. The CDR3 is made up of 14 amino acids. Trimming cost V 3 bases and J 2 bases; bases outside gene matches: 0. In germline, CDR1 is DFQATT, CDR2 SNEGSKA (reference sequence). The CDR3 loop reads CSARTSGRAYEQYF. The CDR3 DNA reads TGCAGTGCTAGGACTAGCGGGAGGGCCTACGAGCAGTACTTC.

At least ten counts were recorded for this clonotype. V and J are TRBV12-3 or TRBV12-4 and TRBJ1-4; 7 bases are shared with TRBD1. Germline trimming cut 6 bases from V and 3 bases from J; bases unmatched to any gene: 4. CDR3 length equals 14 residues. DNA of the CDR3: TGTGCCAGCAGCCCGCAGGGGGCTAATGAAAAACTGTTTTTT. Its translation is CASSPQGANEKLFF.

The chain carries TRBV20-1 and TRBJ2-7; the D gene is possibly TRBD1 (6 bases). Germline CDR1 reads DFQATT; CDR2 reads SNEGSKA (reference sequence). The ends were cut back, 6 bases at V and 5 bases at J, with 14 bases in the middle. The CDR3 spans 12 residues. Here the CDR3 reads CSARRGGNEQYF. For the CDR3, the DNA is TGCAGTGCCCGCAGGGGTGGAAACGAGCAGTACTTC.

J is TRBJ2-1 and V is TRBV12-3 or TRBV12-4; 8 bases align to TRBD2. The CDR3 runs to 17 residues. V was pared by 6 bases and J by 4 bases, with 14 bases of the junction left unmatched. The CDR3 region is CASSTAPGLDRYNEQFF. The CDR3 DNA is TGTGCCAGCAGCACCGCTCCGGGACTAGACCGATACAATGAGCAGTTCTTC.

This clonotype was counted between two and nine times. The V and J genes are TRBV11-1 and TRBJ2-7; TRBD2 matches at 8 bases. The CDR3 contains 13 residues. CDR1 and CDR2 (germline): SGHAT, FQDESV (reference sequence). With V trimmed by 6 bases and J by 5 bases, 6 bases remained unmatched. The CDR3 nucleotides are TGTGCCAGCAGTCTAAGCGGGAGCCACGAGCAGTACTTC. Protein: CASSLSGSHEQYF.

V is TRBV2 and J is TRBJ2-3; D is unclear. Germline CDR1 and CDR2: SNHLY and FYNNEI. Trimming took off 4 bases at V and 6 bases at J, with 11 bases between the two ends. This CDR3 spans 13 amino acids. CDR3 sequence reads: CASSGETADTQYF. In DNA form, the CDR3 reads TGTGCCAGCAGTGGAGAGACGGCGGATACGCAGTATTTT.